Described below is a single TCR beta chain sequence and its context. The sample comes from a study of control samples from healthy donors and cancer patients. Repertoires were generated with immunoSEQ multiplex PCR, while TCRdb's copy carries only in-frame clones and drops some. The sample carries fewer than 60,000 clones, roughly 86% recorded once. The CDR3 is made up of 13 amino acids. With 7 bases removed from V and 8 bases from J, the gap between germline ends came to 16 bases. Germline assignment: CDR1 SGDLS and CDR2 YYNGEE. The sequence derives from a woman aged 55-69 years with lung cancer. Source material: PBMCs. The rearrangement joins TRBV9 to TRBJ1-3; no reliable D call. CDR3 in amino acids: CASGRFRSDTIYF. The CDR3 DNA follows: TGTGCCAGCGGAAGGTTTAGATCGGACACCATATATTTT.